Listed below are T cell receptor beta chains from one sample, sequenced in a study of blood T cell repertoires in COVID-19. Measured with immunoSEQ multiplex PCR; TCRdb has only the in-frame clones, and not every one. The table includes some 250,000 clones, roughly 84% detected once. Sequencing was carried out using peripheral blood. These receptors all stem from a woman under 30 with acute or convalescent COVID-19. CDR3s include the opening cysteine and the closing phenylalanine or tryptophan. The D gene is left open where the match is weak. Size values are once, few and many counts, or a class for expanded clones, and some rows have none.

cdr3_aa: CASSQDPGAVYEQYF
cdr3_nt: TGCGCCAGCAGCCAAGATCCAGGGGCAGTCTACGAGCAGTACTTC
clone_size: NA
j_call: TRBJ2-7
v_call: TRBV4-3
d_call: NA

cdr3_aa: CASSQALAGGHYNEQFF
cdr3_nt: TGTGCCAGCAGCCAAGCCTTAGCGGGAGGACACTACAATGAGCAGTTCTTC
clone_size: NA
j_call: TRBJ2-1
v_call: TRBV3-1/TRBV3-2
d_call: TRBD2

cdr3_aa: CASSQVGHPNYGYTF
cdr3_nt: TGTGCCAGCAGCCAAGTGGGGCACCCTAACTATGGCTACACCTTC
clone_size: NA
j_call: TRBJ1-2
v_call: TRBV14
d_call: NA

cdr3_aa: CASSRKGGAGANVLTF
cdr3_nt: TGTGCCAGCAGTAGAAAAGGGGGCGCTGGGGCCAACGTCCTGACTTTC
clone_size: NA
j_call: TRBJ2-6
v_call: TRBV27
d_call: TRBD1

cdr3_aa: CASRETGALGEQYF
cdr3_nt: TGTGCCAGCAGGGAGACAGGGGCTTTGGGCGAGCAGTACTTC
clone_size: NA
j_call: TRBJ2-7
v_call: TRBV6-6
d_call: TRBD1

cdr3_aa: CASNVDRAANYGYTF
cdr3_nt: TGTGCCAGTAACGTCGACAGGGCGGCCAACTATGGCTACACCTTC
clone_size: once
j_call: TRBJ1-2
v_call: TRBV19
d_call: TRBD1

cdr3_aa: CASSFGTNQETQYF
cdr3_nt: TGTGCCAGCAGCTTTGGCACGAACCAAGAGACCCAGTACTTC
clone_size: once
j_call: TRBJ2-5
v_call: TRBV7-8
d_call: NA

cdr3_aa: CATASTSTYEQYF
cdr3_nt: TGTGCCACCGCCTCGACTTCAACCTACGAGCAGTACTTC
clone_size: NA
j_call: TRBJ2-7
v_call: TRBV6-6
d_call: NA

cdr3_aa: CATGMNQPQHF
cdr3_nt: TGTGCCACCGGGATGAATCAGCCCCAGCATTTT
clone_size: NA
j_call: TRBJ1-5
v_call: TRBV19
d_call: NA

cdr3_aa: CATSRDRASGSPTYNEQFF
cdr3_nt: TGTGCCACCAGCAGAGATAGGGCTAGCGGGAGTCCAACCTACAATGAGCAGTTCTTC
clone_size: NA
j_call: TRBJ2-1
v_call: TRBV15
d_call: TRBD2

cdr3_aa: CASSPGLVFGELFF
cdr3_nt: TGCGCCAGCAGCCCCGGACTAGTTTTCGGGGAGCTGTTTTTT
clone_size: NA
j_call: TRBJ2-2
v_call: TRBV4-3
d_call: TRBD2

cdr3_aa: CASSFPGQGMQTQYF
cdr3_nt: TGTGCCAGCAGCTTCCCGGGACAGGGGATGCAGACCCAGTACTTC
clone_size: NA
j_call: TRBJ2-5
v_call: TRBV7-6
d_call: TRBD1

cdr3_aa: CASSPGQGISQPQHF
cdr3_nt: TGTGCCAGCAGCCCGGGACAGGGGATAAGTCAGCCCCAGCATTTT
clone_size: NA
j_call: TRBJ1-5
v_call: TRBV27
d_call: TRBD1

cdr3_aa: CASSRGGYEKLFF
cdr3_nt: TGTGCCAGCAGCCGGGGGGGGTATGAAAAACTGTTTTTT
clone_size: NA
j_call: TRBJ1-4
v_call: TRBV7-2
d_call: NA

cdr3_aa: CASSPDTTSYGYTF
cdr3_nt: TGTGCCAGCAGCCCGGACACCACGTCCTATGGCTACACCTTC
clone_size: NA
j_call: TRBJ1-2
v_call: TRBV28
d_call: NA

cdr3_aa: CASSPSTGRSYEQYF
cdr3_nt: TGTGCCAGCAGTCCTTCGACAGGCCGCTCCTACGAGCAGTACTTC
clone_size: NA
j_call: TRBJ2-7
v_call: TRBV28
d_call: NA

cdr3_aa: CVLSPGQGYEQYF
cdr3_nt: TGTGTCCTGAGTCCGGGACAGGGCTACGAGCAGTACTTC
clone_size: NA
j_call: TRBJ2-7
v_call: TRBV30
d_call: TRBD1

cdr3_aa: CASRAAGLTNTEAFF
cdr3_nt: TGTGCCAGCAGGGCAGCTGGGCTAACAAACACTGAAGCTTTCTTT
clone_size: NA
j_call: TRBJ1-1
v_call: TRBV2
d_call: NA

cdr3_aa: CASSSRDRGRETQYF
cdr3_nt: TGTGCCAGCAGTTCCCGAGACAGGGGGAGAGAGACCCAGTACTTC
clone_size: NA
j_call: TRBJ2-5
v_call: TRBV6-6
d_call: TRBD1

cdr3_aa: CASSLSDSREGYEQYF
cdr3_nt: TGTGCCAGCAGCTTATCCGACTCGCGGGAGGGTTACGAGCAGTACTTC
clone_size: NA
j_call: TRBJ2-7
v_call: TRBV7-9
d_call: TRBD2

cdr3_aa: CASSYSGILEGTGELFF
cdr3_nt: TGTGCCAGCAGTTACTCGGGGATACTCGAGGGCACCGGGGAGCTGTTTTTT
clone_size: NA
j_call: TRBJ2-2
v_call: TRBV6-2/TRBV6-3
d_call: NA

cdr3_aa: CASSEYGSGNEQYF
cdr3_nt: TGCGCCAGCAGTGAGTATGGTAGCGGAAACGAGCAGTACTTC
clone_size: NA
j_call: TRBJ2-7
v_call: TRBV10-2
d_call: NA

cdr3_aa: CASSLGTTNTGELFF
cdr3_nt: TGTGCCAGCAGTCTCGGGACTACGAACACCGGGGAGCTGTTTTTT
clone_size: NA
j_call: TRBJ2-2
v_call: TRBV28
d_call: TRBD2

cdr3_aa: CASSQSPSGRGEQYF
cdr3_nt: TGTGCCAGCAGCCAAAGTCCTAGCGGGAGGGGCGAGCAGTACTTC
clone_size: NA
j_call: TRBJ2-7
v_call: TRBV4-2
d_call: TRBD2

cdr3_aa: CASSLSGVGETQYF
cdr3_nt: TGCGCCAGCAGCCTTTCAGGGGTGGGAGAGACCCAGTACTTC
clone_size: NA
j_call: TRBJ2-5
v_call: TRBV5-1
d_call: NA

cdr3_aa: CASSWDRATNEKLFF
cdr3_nt: TGTGCCAGCAGTTGGGACAGGGCAACTAATGAAAAACTGTTTTTT
clone_size: NA
j_call: TRBJ1-4
v_call: TRBV27
d_call: TRBD1

cdr3_aa: CASSQEQGFSNEKLFF
cdr3_nt: TGCGCCAGCAGCCAAGAACAGGGGTTCTCTAATGAAAAACTGTTTTTT
clone_size: NA
j_call: TRBJ1-4
v_call: TRBV4-3
d_call: TRBD1

cdr3_aa: CASSPVYNSPLHF
cdr3_nt: TGTGCCAGCTCGCCAGTCTATAATTCACCCCTCCACTTT
clone_size: NA
j_call: TRBJ1-6
v_call: TRBV28
d_call: NA

cdr3_aa: CASSIRRGTVPYGYTF
cdr3_nt: TGTGCCAGTAGTATACGACGAGGGACAGTCCCTTATGGCTACACCTTC
clone_size: NA
j_call: TRBJ1-2
v_call: TRBV19
d_call: TRBD1

cdr3_aa: CASSHGLANDNEQFF
cdr3_nt: TGTGCCAGCAGTCATGGACTAGCGAACGACAATGAGCAGTTCTTC
clone_size: once
j_call: TRBJ2-1
v_call: TRBV13
d_call: TRBD2

cdr3_aa: CASSASGVSSYNEQFF
cdr3_nt: TGTGCCAGCAGTGCGAGCGGGGTCAGCTCCTACAATGAGCAGTTCTTC
clone_size: NA
j_call: TRBJ2-1
v_call: TRBV28
d_call: TRBD2

cdr3_aa: CSASSRLHEKLFF
cdr3_nt: TGCAGTGCTAGTTCCCGGTTACATGAAAAACTGTTTTTT
clone_size: NA
j_call: TRBJ1-4
v_call: TRBV20-1
d_call: NA

cdr3_aa: CASRGQGNTIYF
cdr3_nt: TGTGCCAGCAGGGGACAGGGAAACACCATATATTTT
clone_size: NA
j_call: TRBJ1-3
v_call: TRBV6-5
d_call: TRBD1

cdr3_aa: CASSPGPGTYTDTQYF
cdr3_nt: TGTGCCAGCAGCCCCGGTCCCGGGACTTACACAGATACGCAGTATTTT
clone_size: NA
j_call: TRBJ2-3
v_call: TRBV7-2
d_call: NA

cdr3_aa: CASSFLGAFMDTEAFF
cdr3_nt: TGTGCCAGTAGTTTTCTGGGGGCGTTTATGGACACTGAAGCTTTCTTT
clone_size: NA
j_call: TRBJ1-1
v_call: TRBV19
d_call: NA

cdr3_aa: CASSERPRGGYTF
cdr3_nt: TGTGCCAGCAGTGAAAGGCCCAGGGGGGGCTACACCTTC
clone_size: NA
j_call: TRBJ1-2
v_call: TRBV6-1
d_call: TRBD1

cdr3_aa: CASRSSGSGTDTQYF
cdr3_nt: TGTGCCAGCAGATCATCCGGGAGTGGCACAGATACGCAGTATTTT
clone_size: few
j_call: TRBJ2-3
v_call: TRBV6-6
d_call: NA

cdr3_aa: CASSKAGLVLMDRGVYEQYF
cdr3_nt: TGTGCCAGCAGCAAAGCCGGATTAGTCCTGATGGACAGGGGGGTCTACGAGCAGTACTTC
clone_size: NA
j_call: TRBJ2-7
v_call: TRBV21-1
d_call: NA